This T cell receptor beta chain was captured in a study of monozygotic twins with inflammatory bowel disease. Study findings and constraints: Patients got different immunosuppressive treatments, which may have made their repertoires more variable.

Per donor there was one draw, yielding a blood sample of roughly 2.3 ml. With respect to this clonotype: The target antigen is unknown.

TCRdb reprocessed the 5' RACE reads and keeps a single row for each CDR3 protein, giving no DNA. This sample's table has fewer than 200,000 distinct CDR3 sequences. This clonotype was obtained from a human donor with ulcerative colitis or Crohn's disease, or a healthy co-twin of an affected twin (not recorded which). Material: blood.

CDR3 amino acids: CASGRDRGQETQYF. The rearrangement links TRBV27 to TRBJ2-5; the D call from TCRdb, TRBD1, cannot be confirmed without DNA. The CDR3 covers 14 residues. CDR1 MNHEY and CDR2 SMNVEV come from the germline V gene (reference sequence).